The 4 T cell receptor beta chains below all came from one sample that was sequenced in a study of blood T cell repertoires in COVID-19. The repertoire was sequenced with immunoSEQ multiplex PCR; TCRdb's copy has only in-frame clones and lacks some. The data show over 200,000 clones, nearly 90% seen once. The material sequenced was PBMCs or T cells enriched from blood (not recorded which). The receptors here all came from a man between 25 and 39 years old who had recovered from COVID-19.

The chain recombines TRBV12-3 or TRBV12-4 with TRBJ2-5, with D hard to call. Trimming cost V 7 bases and J 5 bases, with 8 bases left between them. The CDR3 runs 11 residues. The CDR3 DNA follows: TGTGCCAGCACCCTCGGGGAGACCCAGTACTTC. Its protein is CASTLGETQYF.

The gene calls are TRBV27 and TRBJ1-5; D perhaps matches TRBD1 (5 bases). Trimming removed 2 bases from V and 6 bases from J, with 11 bases in between. Germline CDR1 reads MNHEY; CDR2 reads SMNVEV (reference sequence). The CDR3 runs to 14 residues. This CDR3 is CASSLNKGVQPQHF. CDR3 sequence (DNA): TGTGCCAGCAGTTTAAACAAAGGGGTTCAGCCCCAGCATTTT.

This chain connects TRBV18 to TRBJ1-2, with a weak D call TRBD1 (5 bases). This CDR3 is built from 14 residues. Trimming stripped 2 bases from V and 3 bases from J, with 10 bases between. CDR1 and CDR2 (germline): KGHSH, LQKENI. The CDR3 region has the DNA TGTGCCAGCTCACCAGCCAGGGATCACTATGGCTACACCTTC. Translation gives CASSPARDHYGYTF.

The genes are TRBV5-5 and TRBJ1-5; 7 nucleotides line up with TRBD1. This CDR3 contains 17 residues. Losses at the gene ends were 0 bases for V and 4 bases for J; bases not matched to a gene: 10. Germline CDR1 and CDR2: SGHKS and YYEKEE (reference sequence). The CDR3 region has the DNA TGTGCCAGCAGCTTGGAGACACGGGACAGAGAGAATCAGCCCCAGCATTTT. Amino acids: CASSLETRDRENQPQHF.